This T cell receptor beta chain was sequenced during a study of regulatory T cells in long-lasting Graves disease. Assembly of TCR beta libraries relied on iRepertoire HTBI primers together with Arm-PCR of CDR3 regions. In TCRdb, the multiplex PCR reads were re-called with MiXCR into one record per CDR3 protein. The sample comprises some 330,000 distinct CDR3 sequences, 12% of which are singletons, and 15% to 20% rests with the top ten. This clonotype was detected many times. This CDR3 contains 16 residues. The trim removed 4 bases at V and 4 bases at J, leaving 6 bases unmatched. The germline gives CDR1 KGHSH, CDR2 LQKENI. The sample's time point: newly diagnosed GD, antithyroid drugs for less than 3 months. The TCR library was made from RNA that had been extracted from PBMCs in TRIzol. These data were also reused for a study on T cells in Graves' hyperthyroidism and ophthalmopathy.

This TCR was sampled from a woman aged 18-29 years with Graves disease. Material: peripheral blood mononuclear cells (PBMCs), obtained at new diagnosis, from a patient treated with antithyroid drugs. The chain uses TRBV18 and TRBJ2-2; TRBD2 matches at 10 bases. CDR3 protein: CASSRLAGVGTGELFF. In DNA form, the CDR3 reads TGTGCCAGCTCACGCCTAGCGGGAGTTGGCACCGGGGAGCTGTTTTTT.